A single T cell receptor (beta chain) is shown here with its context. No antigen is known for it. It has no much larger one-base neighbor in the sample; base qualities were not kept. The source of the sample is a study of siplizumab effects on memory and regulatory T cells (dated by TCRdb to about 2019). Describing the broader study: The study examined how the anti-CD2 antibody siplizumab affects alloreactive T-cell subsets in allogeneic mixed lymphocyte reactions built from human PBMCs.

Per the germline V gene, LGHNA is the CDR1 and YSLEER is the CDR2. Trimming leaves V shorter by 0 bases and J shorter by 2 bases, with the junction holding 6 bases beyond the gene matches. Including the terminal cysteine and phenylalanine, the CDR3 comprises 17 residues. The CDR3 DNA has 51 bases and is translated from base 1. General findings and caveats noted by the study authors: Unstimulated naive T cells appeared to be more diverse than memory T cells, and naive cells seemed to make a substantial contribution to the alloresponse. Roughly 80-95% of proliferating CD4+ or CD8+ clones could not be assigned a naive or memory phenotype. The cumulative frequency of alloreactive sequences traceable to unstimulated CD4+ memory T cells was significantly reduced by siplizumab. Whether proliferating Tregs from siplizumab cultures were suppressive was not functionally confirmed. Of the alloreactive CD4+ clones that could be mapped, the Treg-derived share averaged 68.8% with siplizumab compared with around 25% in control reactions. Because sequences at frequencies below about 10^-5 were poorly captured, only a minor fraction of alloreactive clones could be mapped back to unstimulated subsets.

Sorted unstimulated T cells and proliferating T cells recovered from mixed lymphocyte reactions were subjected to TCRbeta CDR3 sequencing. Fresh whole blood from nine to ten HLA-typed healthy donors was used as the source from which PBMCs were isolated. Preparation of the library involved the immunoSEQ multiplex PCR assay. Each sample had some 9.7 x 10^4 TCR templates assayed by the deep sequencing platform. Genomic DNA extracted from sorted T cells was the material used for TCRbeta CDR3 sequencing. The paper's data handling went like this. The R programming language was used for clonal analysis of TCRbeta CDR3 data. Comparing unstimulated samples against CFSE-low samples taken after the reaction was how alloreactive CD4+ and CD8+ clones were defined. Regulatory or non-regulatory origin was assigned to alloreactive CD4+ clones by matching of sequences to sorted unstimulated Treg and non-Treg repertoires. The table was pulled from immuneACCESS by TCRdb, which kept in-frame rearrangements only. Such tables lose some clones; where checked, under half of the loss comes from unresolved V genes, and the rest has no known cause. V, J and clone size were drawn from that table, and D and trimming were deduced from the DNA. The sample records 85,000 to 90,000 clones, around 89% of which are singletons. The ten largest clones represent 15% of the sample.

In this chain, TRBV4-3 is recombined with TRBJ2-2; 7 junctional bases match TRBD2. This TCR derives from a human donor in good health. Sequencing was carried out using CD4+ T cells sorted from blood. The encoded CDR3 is CASSQDSGGSNTGELFF. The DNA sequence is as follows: TGCGCCAGCAGCCAAGATTCGGGCGGGAGTAACACCGGGGAGCTGTTTTTT.